The 4 T cell receptor beta chains reported below all come from one sample, sequenced in a study of blood T cell repertoires in COVID-19 (TCRdb year 2020). The library was obtained by the immunoSEQ multiplex PCR assay. The source is immuneACCESS, and TCRdb retained only in-frame sequences with V and J called. Part of the clones is not carried over; for the studies checked, unresolved V genes explain less than half of this, and the remainder is unexplained. This sample holds 350,000 to 450,000 clones; roughly 90% were observed only once. About 1.6% of the sample comes from the top ten. Sequencing was carried out using peripheral blood. The receptors come from a woman in her 40s with COVID-19, enrolled during active disease.

Turning to this clone: Other DNA sequences of this sample code for an identical CDR3. The chain links TRBV28 to TRBJ2-3; possibly TRBD2 for D (6 bases). This CDR3 has 14 amino acids. Trimming stripped 3 bases from V and 1 base from J, with 8 bases between. Germline V lookup: CDR1 MDHEN, CDR2 SYDVKM. CDR3: CASSLRGRTDTQYF. CDR3 bases: TGTGCCAGCAGTTTGCGGGGCCGCACAGATACGCAGTATTTT.

The J gene is TRBJ1-5, the V gene TRBV28; possible D gene TRBD1, 6 bases. Germline-derived CDR1 and CDR2 are MDHEN and SYDVKM. With 7 bases removed from V and 4 bases from J, the gap between germline ends came to 17 bases. CDR3 length: 15 residues. CDR3 loop: CASTTPAGQNQPQHF. The CDR3 DNA follows: TGTGCCAGCACCACCCCGGCCGGACAGAATCAGCCCCAGCATTTT.

This chain's CDR3 is CAWRRQGAFGYTF. CDR3 bases: TGTGCCTGGAGAAGACAGGGGGCCTTTGGCTACACCTTC. This chain joins TRBV30 and TRBJ1-2; TRBD1 agrees at 10 bases. The CDR3 sequence is 13 residues long. The V segment lost 3 bases and the J segment 7 bases; nucleotides outside the gene matches: 5. CDR1 is GTSNPN and CDR2 is SVGIG in the germline V gene (reference sequence).

The count of this clone is one. J is TRBJ2-7 and V is TRBV5-8, with TRBD1 identical over 8 bases. Germline V gene lookup returns CDR1 SGHTS and CDR2 YDEGEE. Unmatched junction bases numbered 5, after V lost 4 bases and J lost 2 bases. This CDR3 comprises 14 residues. CDR3 region: CASSTGTGTYEQYF. The CDR3 nucleotides read TGTGCCAGCAGCACGGGGACAGGAACCTACGAGCAGTACTTC.